The 19 T cell receptor beta chains listed next were all sequenced from one sample in a study of blood T cell repertoires in COVID-19. The method was immunoSEQ multiplex PCR; TCRdb's version includes in-frame clones alone and lacks a portion of them. The sample lists approximately 210,000 clones, approximately 84% occurring once. Sequencing was performed on peripheral blood. All receptors derive from a woman aged 70-85 years with active or convalescent COVID-19.

The gene calls are TRBV6-2 or TRBV6-3 and TRBJ1-1, with 8 bases matching TRBD1. The CDR3 has 14 amino acids. Trimming at V came to 1 base and at J to 4 bases, leaving 2 bases not matched to a gene. CDR1 MNHEY and CDR2 SVGEGT come from the germline V gene. The CDR3 loop reads CASSYFGQGTEAFF. The CDR3 DNA reads as TGTGCCAGCAGTTACTTCGGACAGGGCACTGAAGCTTTCTTT.

V is TRBV9 and J is TRBJ2-7; 12 bases are a match to TRBD1. V lost 0 bases to trimming and J lost 6 bases; unmatched junction nucleotides: 4. The CDR3 runs to 15 residues. Germline values: CDR1 SGDLS, CDR2 YYNGEE. CDR3 residues: CASSVGGTGGSEQYF. In nucleotides, the CDR3 is TGTGCCAGCAGCGTAGGAGGGACAGGGGGCTCCGAGCAGTACTTC.

V usage is TRBV5-1 and J usage is TRBJ2-7; 7 bases map to TRBD1. The V and J ends lost 2 bases and 0 bases, in that order; junction bases with no gene match: 8. This CDR3 is built from 16 residues. Germline V gives CDR1 SGHRS, CDR2 YFSETQ. The CDR3: CASSFSRTGSSYEQYF. The CDR3 DNA sequence: TGCGCCAGCAGCTTCTCTAGGACAGGATCCTCCTACGAGCAGTACTTC.

This clone came up once. The chain links TRBV9 to TRBJ2-6; maybe TRBD2 (5 bases). The CDR3 consists of 15 residues. V was trimmed by 2 bases and J by 4 bases, leaving 10 bases between them. Germline CDR1 SGDLS, CDR2 YYNGEE. The CDR3 bases are TGTGCCAGCAGCGTTTCGGGGTCCGGGGCCAACGTCCTGACTTTC. This gives the protein CASSVSGSGANVLTF.

The count of this clone is one. This chain joins TRBV6-5 and TRBJ2-3; D may be TRBD2 (5 bases). The CDR3 contains 15 residues. V lost 7 bases and J 2 bases, leaving 16 bases between the germline ends. CDR1 is MNHEY and CDR2 is SVGAGI in the germline V gene. The CDR3 protein is CASNRKSGNTDTQYF. CDR3 nucleotide sequence: TGTGCCAGCAATCGCAAGTCGGGAAACACAGATACGCAGTATTTT.

This clone was detected once. J is TRBJ2-5 and V is TRBV19, with D uncertain. The CDR3 is made up of 14 amino acids. Trimming took off 1 base at V and 5 bases at J, with 11 bases between the two ends. Germline-derived CDR1 and CDR2 are LNHDA and SQIVND (reference sequence). Written as DNA, the CDR3 is TGTGCCAGTAGTATAGGTACAGTCCGGGAGACCCAGTACTTC. Translated, it gives CASSIGTVRETQYF.

The chain has TRBV15 and TRBJ2-7; TRBD2 agrees at 8 bases. The CDR3 contains 15 residues. CDR1 and CDR2 (germline): LNHNV, YYDKDF (reference sequence). The V gene end was trimmed by 0 bases and the J gene end by 5 bases; junction bases not matched to a gene: 6. CDR3 nucleotides: TGTGCCACCAGCAGAGATCCCGGGGGGGCGGACGAGCAGTACTTC. This translates into CATSRDPGGADEQYF.

This clone was counted a few times. This sequence joins TRBV7-9 and TRBJ2-2; 9 bases line up with TRBD1. The CDR3 has 19 residues. Trimming removed 6 bases from V and 2 bases from J; junction bases left unmatched: 16. From germline, CDR1 is SEHNR and CDR2 FQNEAQ (reference sequence). The CDR3 sequence is CASSHTSMGTGSNTGELFF. The CDR3 DNA is TGTGCCAGCAGTCACACCTCAATGGGGACAGGGAGCAACACCGGGGAGCTGTTTTTT.

The chain carries TRBV29-1 and TRBJ1-1; weak D call: TRBD1 (5 bases). The ends were cut back, 5 bases at V and 8 bases at J, with 12 bases in the middle. Germline V gene data show CDR1 as SQVTM and CDR2 as ANQGSEA. This CDR3 is 11 amino acids long. For the CDR3, the DNA is TGCAGCGTTTACCAGGGTATAGAAGCTTTCTTT. It is translated as CSVYQGIEAFF.

The count of this clone is one. The chain is built from TRBV2 and TRBJ2-4; 13 bases are a match to TRBD2. Germline V gene lookup returns CDR1 SNHLY and CDR2 FYNNEI. The CDR3 runs 19 residues. J was trimmed by 6 bases and V by 2 bases; bases with no gene match: 13. The CDR3 DNA is TGTGCCAGCAGTGAACACCTCCCGAGACTAGCGGGAGGTGGAAACATTCAGTACTTC. Translating gives CASSEHLPRLAGGGNIQYF.

This clone was found once. This chain links TRBV11-2 with TRBJ1-5, with D tentatively TRBD1 (6 bases). The CDR3 has 17 residues. Germline CDR1 SGHAT, CDR2 FQNNGV. Trimming took 0 bases from V and 7 from J, leaving 19 bases between them. The CDR3 sequence is CASSLDGIVAGAQPQHF. The CDR3 region has the DNA TGTGCCAGCAGCTTAGACGGGATCGTGGCAGGGGCCCAGCCCCAGCATTTT.

The chain uses TRBV20-1 and TRBJ2-3, with TRBD2 matching 11 bases. From germline, CDR1 is DFQATT and CDR2 SNEGSKA (reference sequence). This CDR3 has 15 amino acids. V shed 3 bases, J shed 3 bases, and the junction held 5 bases outside the gene matches. The CDR3 protein is CSASKTSGITDTQYF. The CDR3 nucleotides are TGCAGTGCTAGTAAGACTAGCGGGATTACAGATACGCAGTATTTT.

V is TRBV28 and J is TRBJ1-2; D not resolved. The CDR3 has 11 amino acids. V was clipped by 5 bases and J by 5 bases, with 6 bases between them. Germline-derived CDR1 and CDR2 are MDHEN and SYDVKM. CDR3 region: CASSGQYGYTF. As DNA, the CDR3 is TGTGCCAGCAGTGGCCAATATGGCTACACCTTC.

The chain joins TRBV4-2 to TRBJ2-1; 8 bases are shared with TRBD1. This CDR3 has 16 residues. Trimming cost V 3 bases and J 3 bases; bases outside gene matches: 7. CDR1 and CDR2 from the germline V gene are LGHNA and YNFKEQ. Here the CDR3 DNA reads TGTGCCAGCAGCCAGATACAGGGGGTAGTCTACAATGAGCAGTTCTTC. Protein: CASSQIQGVVYNEQFF.

This clone was counted once. The chain links TRBV14 to TRBJ1-1; 7 bases align to TRBD1. V dropped 5 bases and J dropped 7; count of bases not matched to a gene: 7. The CDR3 runs 13 residues. CDR1 is SGHDN, CDR2 FVKESK, per germline. As DNA, the CDR3 is TGTGCCAGCAGCAAAAGGACAGGATATGAAGCTTTCTTT. It encodes CASSKRTGYEAFF.

The chain's CDR3 is CASSPGLAGAYEQYF. In DNA form, the CDR3 reads TGTGCCAGCAGTCCTGGGTTAGCTGGAGCCTACGAGCAGTACTTC. The chain employs TRBV2 and TRBJ2-7, with D unclear. Germline CDR1 is SNHLY and CDR2 is FYNNEI. The CDR3 runs to 15 residues. Trimming took off 5 bases at V and 2 bases at J, with 16 bases between the two ends.

J is TRBJ2-5 and V is TRBV10-1, with TRBD2 matching over 9 bases. Per the germline V gene, CDR1 is WNHNN and CDR2 is SYGVQD (reference sequence). This CDR3 spans 15 amino acids. V was pared by 0 bases and J by 1 base, with 0 bases of the junction left unmatched. CDR3 loop: CASSESLAGQETQYF. The CDR3 DNA reads TGCGCCAGCAGTGAGTCACTAGCGGGCCAAGAGACCCAGTACTTC.

The rearrangement uses TRBV6-4 and TRBJ1-1; D unclear. CDR1 MRHNA and CDR2 SNTAGT come from the germline V gene. The CDR3 length is 16 residues. The V and J ends lost 4 bases and 0 bases respectively, with 15 bases between them. The CDR3 DNA sequence: TGTGCCAGCAGTGTATGGGGAGGGAAGATGAACACTGAAGCTTTCTTT. This translates into CASSVWGGKMNTEAFF.

CDR3 residues: CASSPLGSGIQEQYF. The CDR3 DNA reads as TGTGCCAGCTCACCGTTGGGAAGCGGGATTCAAGAGCAGTACTTC. V and J are TRBV18 and TRBJ2-7; 7 bases are shared with TRBD2. V dropped 3 bases and J dropped 7; count of bases not matched to a gene: 12. CDR1 is KGHSH and CDR2 is LQKENI in the germline V gene. The CDR3 loop spans 15 amino acids.